The clone carrying this T cell receptor (beta chain) has more than one count but fewer than ten. The target antigen is unknown. 60 Vbeta and 13 Jbeta primers were used in PCR. The data were produced by immunoSEQ multiplex PCR, yet TCRdb's version contains in-frame clones alone and is incomplete. The table shows approximately 120,000 clones, with about 73% occurring only once. V lost 3 bases, J lost 5 bases, and 16 bases lay in between. Germline CDR1 SGHAT, CDR2 FQNNGV. This CDR3 comprises 15 residues. This sample is drawn from a study of cytomegalovirus exposure and HLA in healthy donors. Points from the study as a whole: In a later analysis, TCR beta V- and J-gene trimming was associated with a missense DCLRE1C variant. In a later analysis, most CMV-associated TCR beta chains appeared HLA-restricted. In a later analysis, HLA-associated TCR beta chains were more clonally expanded than equally common others. A reported reduction in N-insertions relative to the approximately 670-donor mean was seen in an Asian-associated ancestry cluster in a later analysis.

The receptor was isolated from a middle-aged woman in good health and CMV-seronegative. The chain has TRBV11-2 and TRBJ1-1; TRBD1 might be the D (6 bases). The sample taken for sequencing was PBMCs. CDR3 loop: CASSFLQGDWTEAFF. For the CDR3, the DNA is TGTGCCAGCAGCTTCCTACAGGGCGATTGGACTGAAGCTTTCTTT.